Given below is one T cell receptor beta chain in context. These data come from a study of cytomegalovirus exposure and HLA in healthy donors. This CDR3 comprises 14 residues. V was pared by 0 bases and J by 11 bases, with 15 bases between. Germline CDR1 reads SGHRS; CDR2 reads YFSETQ. Measured with immunoSEQ multiplex PCR; TCRdb has only the in-frame clones, and not every one. The top ten clones hold about 1% of a sample with a few hundred thousand clones, around nine tenths of them seen once. This receptor was obtained from a woman aged 18 to 35 in good health and CMV-seronegative. The material sequenced was PBMCs. The chain recombines TRBV5-1 with TRBJ1-3; no clear D gene. As DNA, the CDR3 is TGCGCCAGCAGCTTGGAAGGCTTCGGGGTCTCCATATATTTT. Amino acids: CASSLEGFGVSIYF.